The 10 T cell receptor beta chains presented below share a single source sample, sequenced in a study of PD-1 blockade in mismatch repair-deficient tumors. The method was immunoSEQ multiplex PCR; TCRdb's version includes in-frame clones alone and lacks a portion of them. The repertoire includes some 130,000 clones, almost 90% of them detected once, and about 10% sits in the top ten. The sample here was peripheral blood, taken approximately 72 weeks after starting pembrolizumab. These receptors were taken from an adult with mismatch repair-deficient cancer.

This chain uses TRBV11-1 with TRBJ2-1; 9 nucleotides match TRBD2. The junction had 9 bases not matched to a gene; V was cut back by 5 bases and J by 1 base. CDR1 is SGHAT, CDR2 FQDESV, per germline (reference sequence). The CDR3 sequence is 17 residues long. The DNA for the CDR3 is TGTGCCAGCAGCCTTAGCGGGAGAGATACGTCCTACAATGAGCAGTTCTTC. Its translation is CASSLSGRDTSYNEQFF.

The chain carries TRBV7-2 and TRBJ2-2; possibly TRBD2 for D (5 bases). Germline assignment: CDR1 SGHTA and CDR2 FQGNSA. Between the trimmed V and J ends, which lost 4 bases and 4 bases, there was a span of 13 bases. The CDR3 spans 15 residues. In nucleotides, the CDR3 is TGTGCCAGCAGCTCTACTAGTCGGGGCACCGGGGAGCTGTTTTTT. Its protein is CASSSTSRGTGELFF.

The V gene is TRBV5-6, the J gene TRBJ2-3; 9 nucleotides match TRBD1. In germline, CDR1 is SGHDT, CDR2 YYEEEE. The CDR3 sequence is 13 residues long. V lost 7 bases to trimming and J lost 9 bases; unmatched junction nucleotides: 9. CDR3 coding DNA: TGTGCCAGCGCCGGGACAGGGAGTTTGACGCAGTATTTT. Encoded protein: CASAGTGSLTQYF.

This clone was observed a handful of times. The chain links TRBV30 to TRBJ2-7; the D is unclear. The CDR3 has 15 residues. Germline V gives CDR1 GTSNPN, CDR2 SVGIG (reference sequence). V was pared by 3 bases and J by 0 bases, with 15 bases between. CDR3 sequence (DNA): TGTGCCTGGAGCGCCCGTAATCATTTCTCCTACGAGCAGTACTTC. Protein sequence: CAWSARNHFSYEQYF.

The rearrangement joins TRBV29-1 to TRBJ1-4; 10 nucleotides agree with TRBD1. In germline, CDR1 is SQVTM, CDR2 ANQGSEA. V trimming: 5 bases; J trimming: 7 bases; junction bases outside the gene matches: 7. CDR3 size: 14 residues. CDR3 DNA: TGCAGCGTTTTACCGGGACAGGGGATTGAAAAACTGTTTTTT. This gives the protein CSVLPGQGIEKLFF.

This clone has a single count. The rearrangement joins TRBV18 to TRBJ2-5; D is ambiguous. The germline gives CDR1 KGHSH, CDR2 LQKENI. Trimming pared 0 bases from V and 2 bases from J, leaving 7 bases between. The CDR3 extends over 14 amino acids. This chain's CDR3 is CASSPPSGQETQYF. In DNA, the CDR3 is TGTGCCAGCTCACCACCGTCGGGTCAAGAGACCCAGTACTTC. Looking up the rest from reference TRBV18 and TRBJ2-5 gives the full variable domain: NAGVMQNPRHLVRRRGQEARLRCSPMKGHSHVYWYRQLPEEGLKFMVYLQKENIIDESGMPKERFSAEFPKEGPSILRIQQVVRGDSAAYFCASSPPSGQETQYFGPGTRLLVL.

This clone was seen just once. This chain uses TRBV5-1 with TRBJ1-1; maybe TRBD1 (6 bases). The ends were cut back, 3 bases at V and 3 bases at J, with 12 bases in the middle. Germline lookup yields CDR1 SGHRS and CDR2 YFSETQ. The CDR3 length is 14 residues. CDR3 protein: CASSSLTGYTEAFF. The CDR3 coding sequence is TGCGCCAGCAGCTCGCTAACAGGGTACACTGAAGCTTTCTTT.

The chain combines TRBV5-1 with TRBJ2-6; D remains unclear. The CDR3 is 15 residues long. The V gene's germline CDR1 is SGHRS and CDR2 YFSETQ. The V and J ends lost 4 bases and 2 bases respectively, with 10 bases between them. CDR3 nucleotides: TGCGCCAGCAGCGAAGGGAAAACTGGGGCCAACGTCCTGACTTTC. Encoded protein: CASSEGKTGANVLTF.

The J gene is TRBJ2-7, the V gene TRBV29-1; D is unclear. This CDR3 is 17 amino acids long. Trimming took off 0 bases at V and 2 bases at J, with 20 bases between the two ends. Germline loops: CDR1 SQVTM, CDR2 ANQGSEA. DNA of the CDR3: TGCAGCGTTGAAGATTACAACGGGCGCAGACGAACCTACGAGCAGTACTTC. Protein product: CSVEDYNGRRRTYEQYF.

This clone was observed a few times. The rearrangement joins TRBV5-1 to TRBJ2-2, with D uncertain. The germline CDR1 and CDR2 sequences are SGHRS and YFSETQ. The CDR3 covers 12 residues. Trimming took off 1 base at V and 9 bases at J, with 7 bases between the two ends. CDR3 in amino acids: CASSLSGRELFF. The CDR3 nucleotides read TGCGCCAGCAGCTTGTCGGGTCGGGAGCTGTTTTTT.